Listed below are T cell receptor beta chains from one sample, sequenced in a study of blood T cell repertoires in COVID-19. Clones were sequenced by immunoSEQ multiplex PCR, and TCRdb holds only the in-frame ones, with some missing. The top ten hold roughly 1.5% of the sample, which has more than 140,000 clones, about 85% seen once. Sequencing used peripheral blood. All receptors derive from a human donor in a cohort sampled during active COVID-19. Both conserved end residues are part of each CDR3. D genes are given only for firm matches. Some rows have no size entry. The others give once, few or many, or a class for an expanded clone.

>TRBJ2-5|-|-|TRBV29-1
TGCAGCGTTGGGCAGGGGGGCCGGGAGACCCAGTACTTC
CSVGQGGRETQYF
>TRBJ2-1|-|TRBD1|TRBV12-5
TGTGCTAGTGGTTTGGATAGACAGGGAGTAGGAAATGAGCAGTTCTTC
CASGLDRQGVGNEQFF
>TRBJ2-1|-|-|TRBV12-3/TRBV12-4
TGTGCCAGCAGAGCTAGCCGTAGGGAGCAGTTCTTC
CASRASRREQFF
>TRBJ1-1|-|TRBD1|TRBV5-8
TGTGCCAGCAGCTTGTTCCGACAGGGGGGTACTGAAGCTTTCTTT
CASSLFRQGGTEAFF
>TRBJ2-1|-|TRBD1|TRBV19
TGTGCCAGTAGCAGACAGGGGTCTTACAATGAGCAGTTCTTC
CASSRQGSYNEQFF
>TRBJ2-7|-|-|TRBV6-6
TGTGCCAGCAGTTACGGTCAAGGGGCGACCTACGAGCAGTACTTC
CASSYGQGATYEQYF
>TRBJ2-4|-|-|TRBV11-3
TGTGCCAGCAGCTTAGATGAGACAGAACTAGCCAAAAACATTCAGTACTTC
CASSLDETELAKNIQYF
>TRBJ1-5|-|TRBD1|TRBV27
TGTGCCAGCAGTTGGACAGGGGGTCACCGAGAGCCCCAGCATTTT
CASSWTGGHREPQHF
>TRBJ2-5|-|TRBD2|TRBV4-1
TGCGCCAGCAGCCAAGCTAGCGGGAGGGAGACCCAGTACTTC
CASSQASGRETQYF
>TRBJ1-5|few|-|TRBV29-1
TGCAGCGTTTCTCAGGGGATCGGCAATCAGCCCCAGCATTTT
CSVSQGIGNQPQHF
>TRBJ2-7|few|-|TRBV10-3
TGTGCCATCAGTGATGTAGGGGTCGGCGAGCAGTACTTC
CAISDVGVGEQYF
>TRBJ2-7|-|-|TRBV28
TGTGCCAGCAGTTTTTCGCAGGGAAGACCCTACGAGCAGTACTTC
CASSFSQGRPYEQYF
>TRBJ2-2|-|-|TRBV13
TGTGCCAGCAGCTTAGGGGCAGGGGACGGTTCAACCGGGGAGCTGTTTTTT
CASSLGAGDGSTGELFF
>TRBJ2-2|few|-|TRBV28
TGTGCCAGCAGTTTGTATGGACAGAACACCGGGGAGCTGTTTTTT
CASSLYGQNTGELFF
>TRBJ2-2|-|TRBD2|TRBV7-8
TGTGCCAGCAGCTTAGAGGGACTAGCGTATGCCGGGGAGCTGTTTTTT
CASSLEGLAYAGELFF
>TRBJ2-4|-|TRBD1|TRBV5-1
TGCGCCAGCAGCATAAGGACAGGGGGTCGAGACATTCAGTACTTC
CASSIRTGGRDIQYF
>TRBJ2-3|-|TRBD2|TRBV28
TGTGCCAGCAGTTTGGGAGGGAGAGGTTCTGCCGATACGCAGTATTTT
CASSLGGRGSADTQYF
>TRBJ2-5|-|-|TRBV6-5
TGTGCCAGCGGGGGGGGCATAGAGACCCAGTACTTC
CASGGGIETQYF
>TRBJ1-5|-|-|TRBV13
TGTGCCAGCAGCTTAGGGAACAGGGAGCCCCAGCATTTT
CASSLGNREPQHF
>TRBJ2-7|-|-|TRBV18
TGTGCCAGCTCACCGACAGGATCGAGCTCCTACGAGCAGTACTTC
CASSPTGSSSYEQYF
>TRBJ1-6|once|-|TRBV6-1
TGTGCCAGCAGTGAAGCGCTAGATAATTCACCCCTCCACTTT
CASSEALDNSPLHF
>TRBJ2-7|few|TRBD2|TRBV6-1
TGTGCCAGCAGTGAAGCCGTAGCGGGGGGATACGAGCAGTACTTC
CASSEAVAGGYEQYF
>TRBJ2-7|-|TRBD2|TRBV5-4
TGTGCCAGCAGCCCAACCGCCGGGACTAGCGCTTCCTACGAGCAGTACTTC
CASSPTAGTSASYEQYF
>TRBJ1-2|-|-|TRBV19
TGTGCCAGCAATCCCCAAATGGGGGGTAACAGTGGCTACACCTTC
CASNPQMGGNSGYTF
>TRBJ2-1|few|-|TRBV2
TGTGCCAGCAGGGGTAGGATGGCGGGCCACAATGAGCAGTTCTTC
CASRGRMAGHNEQFF
>TRBJ2-2|-|-|TRBV7-8
TGTGCCAGCAGCTCCTGGACAGGAGGGGGCGGGGAGCTGTTTTTT
CASSSWTGGGGELFF
>TRBJ2-7|-|TRBD2|TRBV5-1
TGCGCCAGCGGAAGGACTAGCGGGTCTTCCTACGAGCAGTACTTC
CASGRTSGSSYEQYF
>TRBJ2-1|-|TRBD1|TRBV19
TGTGCCAGTAGTACGGGGACAGGGATCAATGAGCAGTTCTTC
CASSTGTGINEQFF
>TRBJ2-7|-|-|TRBV9
TGTGCCAGCAGCGTAGGGTCCCGAGGGGGAACCTACGAGCAGTACTTC
CASSVGSRGGTYEQYF
>TRBJ2-2|-|TRBD2|TRBV29-1
TGCAGCGTTGGTAGCGGGGGGACCGGGGAGCTGTTTTTT
CSVGSGGTGELFF
>TRBJ2-5|-|-|TRBV7-9
TGTGCCAGCAGCACCAAAGTAGAAAACCAAGAGACCCAGTACTTC
CASSTKVENQETQYF
>TRBJ2-2|-|-|TRBV9
TGTGCCAGCAGCGTAGGGCCCGGGGAGCTGTTTTTT
CASSVGPGELFF